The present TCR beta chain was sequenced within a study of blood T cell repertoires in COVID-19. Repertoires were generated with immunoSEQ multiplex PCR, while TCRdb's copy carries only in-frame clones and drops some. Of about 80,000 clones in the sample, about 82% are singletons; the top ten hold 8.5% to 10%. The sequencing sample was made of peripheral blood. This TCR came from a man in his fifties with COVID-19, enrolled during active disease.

CDR3: CASSESVLAGLGGEQFF. The DNA for the CDR3 is TGCGCCAGCAGTGAGTCCGTTCTAGCGGGGCTAGGGGGGGAGCAGTTCTTC. The genes are TRBV10-1 and TRBJ2-1; 9 bases fit TRBD2. The V gene's germline CDR1 is WNHNN and CDR2 SYGVQD (reference sequence). The CDR3 extends over 17 amino acids. The J segment lost 10 bases and the V segment lost 0 bases, leaving 13 bases of the junction unmatched.